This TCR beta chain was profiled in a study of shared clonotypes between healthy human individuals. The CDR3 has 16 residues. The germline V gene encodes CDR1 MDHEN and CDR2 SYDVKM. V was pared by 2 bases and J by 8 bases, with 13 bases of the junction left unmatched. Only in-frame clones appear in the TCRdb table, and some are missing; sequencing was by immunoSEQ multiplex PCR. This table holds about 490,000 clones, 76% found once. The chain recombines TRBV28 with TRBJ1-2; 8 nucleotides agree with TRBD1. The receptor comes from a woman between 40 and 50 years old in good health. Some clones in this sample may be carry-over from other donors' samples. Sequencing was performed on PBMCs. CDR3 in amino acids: CASSLEFAGGRRGYTF. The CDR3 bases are TGTGCCAGCAGTTTAGAGTTCGCAGGGGGCCGGAGGGGCTACACCTTC.